These T cell receptor beta chains were read from a single sample in a study of blood T cell repertoires in COVID-19. Sequencing was performed with immunoSEQ multiplex PCR; in TCRdb, only in-frame clones are kept and a portion is missing. The sample shows around 170,000 clones, 85% to 90% of them seen only once. What was sequenced was peripheral blood. These receptors originate from a woman in her 70s with acute or convalescent COVID-19. The CDR3 runs from the conserved cysteine through the conserved F or W. The D gene is left open where the match is weak. Expanded clones get a size class; other rows say once, few or many, or leave the size out.

size	V	J	D	CDR3	DNA
-	TRBV3-1/TRBV3-2	TRBJ1-2	-	CASSLRFQGGYTF	TGTGCCAGCAGCCTCAGGTTTCAGGGTGGCTACACCTTC
-	TRBV11-2	TRBJ2-1	-	CASSLANRYEQFF	TGTGCCAGCAGCTTAGCGAACAGGTATGAGCAGTTCTTC
-	TRBV30	TRBJ2-3	TRBD2	CAWASSGRLDTQYF	TGTGCCTGGGCCTCTAGCGGGAGATTAGATACGCAGTATTTT
-	TRBV28	TRBJ2-2	-	CASKGAEGGRPTGELFF	TGTGCCAGCAAGGGGGCGGAGGGCGGGAGGCCCACCGGGGAGCTGTTTTTT
-	TRBV19	TRBJ1-6	TRBD1	CASSVTGQANSPLHF	TGTGCCAGTAGTGTTACGGGACAGGCGAATTCACCCCTCCACTTT
-	TRBV7-2	TRBJ1-2	-	CASSLLGGYGYTF	TGTGCCAGCAGCTTATTAGGAGGGTATGGCTACACCTTC
few	TRBV5-1	TRBJ1-4	-	CASRTGNEKLFF	TGCGCCAGCAGGACAGGTAATGAAAAACTGTTTTTT
-	TRBV27	TRBJ1-1	TRBD1	CASRDRRNTEAFF	TGTGCCAGCCGGGACAGGAGGAACACTGAAGCTTTCTTT
-	TRBV30	TRBJ2-5	TRBD2	CAWQRGTRETQYF	TGTGCCTGGCAGCGGGGAACTAGAGAGACCCAGTACTTC
-	TRBV5-1	TRBJ1-1	-	CASSAGGLSQAPEAFF	TGCGCCAGCAGCGCGGGAGGATTGAGTCAGGCACCTGAAGCTTTCTTT
-	TRBV6-6	TRBJ1-1	-	CASSYTTENTEAFF	TGTGCCAGCAGTTACACAACAGAGAACACTGAAGCTTTCTTT
-	TRBV27	TRBJ2-3	-	CASSHRDQTPPNTQYF	TGTGCCAGCAGCCACAGGGATCAGACACCCCCTAATACGCAGTATTTT
once	TRBV4-2	TRBJ2-3	-	CASSQDGADTQYF	TGTGCCAGCAGCCAAGATGGAGCAGATACGCAGTATTTT
-	TRBV11-2	TRBJ2-3	-	CASSLGLLSPDTQYF	TGTGCCAGCAGCTTAGGACTGCTGTCCCCAGATACGCAGTATTTT
-	TRBV7-3	TRBJ2-2	TRBD1	CASSHRAGTGGSGELFF	TGTGCCAGCAGTCACCGTGCCGGGACAGGGGGCTCCGGGGAGCTGTTTTTT
-	TRBV5-6	TRBJ1-2	-	CASSLNRQGGGYTF	TGTGCCAGCAGCTTGAATAGGCAGGGCGGCGGCTACACCTTC